The 6 T cell receptor beta chains listed next were all sequenced from one sample in a study of blood T cell repertoires in COVID-19. The assay was immunoSEQ multiplex PCR, and TCRdb's table has in-frame clones only and misses some. The data contain approximately 400,000 clones, approximately 88% of them singletons. What was sequenced was peripheral blood. These receptors all come from a woman aged 45-59 years with COVID-19, enrolled during active disease.

V is TRBV28 and J is TRBJ1-3; 7 positions match TRBD1. There are 16 residues in the CDR3. Germline V gene lookup returns CDR1 MDHEN and CDR2 SYDVKM. J was trimmed by 0 bases and V by 5 bases; bases with no gene match: 7. This CDR3 is CASSRTGFNSGNTIYF. For the CDR3, the DNA is TGTGCCAGCAGTCGGACAGGATTTAACTCTGGAAACACCATATATTTT.

This rearrangement joins TRBV2 to TRBJ2-1, with D possibly TRBD1 on 6 matching bases. Germline lookup yields CDR1 SNHLY and CDR2 FYNNEI. V was trimmed by 4 bases and J by 5 bases, leaving 15 bases between them. This CDR3 has 15 amino acids. The CDR3 reads CASSGRNRAHNEQFF. CDR3 sequence (DNA): TGTGCCAGCAGTGGAAGGAACAGGGCCCACAATGAGCAGTTCTTC.

The chain's CDR3 is CATGGGGGEQFF. CDR3 nucleotides: TGTGCCACGGGCGGTGGTGGAGGAGAGCAGTTCTTC. V gene TRBV12-3 or TRBV12-4 combines with J gene TRBJ2-1, with D possibly TRBD2 on 5 matching bases. Trimming took off 10 bases at V and 10 bases at J, with 17 bases between the two ends. CDR3 size: 12 residues.

The V and J genes are TRBV2 and TRBJ2-7; TRBD2 matches 12 bases. J gave up 2 bases and V 7 bases, and 3 bases lay outside the gene matches. Germline V lookup: CDR1 SNHLY, CDR2 FYNNEI. This CDR3 comprises 14 residues. CDR3 nucleotides: TGTGCCAGCAACCGACTAGCGGGGGCCTACGAGCAGTACTTC. It translates to CASNRLAGAYEQYF. Full variable domain (missing parts from reference TRBV2 and TRBJ2-7): EPEVTQTPSHQVTQMGQEVILRCVPISNHLYFYWYRQILGQKVEFLVSFYNNEISEKSEIFDDQFSVERPDGSNFTLKIRSTKLEDSAMYFCASNRLAGAYEQYFGPGTRLTVT.

The rearrangement uses TRBV25-1 and TRBJ2-3, with 10 bases matching TRBD2. The CDR3 spans 14 residues. The germline V gene encodes CDR1 MGHDK and CDR2 SYGVNS. The V gene end was trimmed by 4 bases and the J gene end by 4 bases; junction bases not matched to a gene: 2. CDR3 region: CASSGSGGADTQYF. DNA of the CDR3: TGTGCCAGCAGTGGGAGCGGGGGGGCAGATACGCAGTATTTT.

The V and J genes are TRBV5-1 and TRBJ1-5, with D unresolved. The CDR3 totals 15 residues. Germline-derived CDR1 and CDR2 are SGHRS and YFSETQ. V was cut by 0 bases and J by 2 bases, with 9 bases left in between. The CDR3 DNA follows: TGCGCCAGCAGCTTGGAGGACTCCCGCAATCAGCCCCAGCATTTT. It specifies CASSLEDSRNQPQHF. The full variable domain, completed using reference TRBV5-1 and TRBJ1-5, is KAGVTQTPRYLIKTRGQQVTLSCSPISGHRSVSWYQQTPGQGLQFLFEYFSETQRNKGNFPGRFSGRQFSNSRSEMNVSTLELGDSALYLCASSLEDSRNQPQHFGDGTRLSIL.